Presented here are 5 T cell receptor beta chains from one specimen sequenced in a study of beta chain features in type 1 diabetes. Expressed TCRB transcripts were sequenced after all isolated RNA was converted to cDNA. TCRdb's copy holds only in-frame clones and misses some; the assay was immunoSEQ multiplex PCR. The sample yields 200,000 to 250,000 clones, 27% seen once. The material sequenced was central memory CD4+ T cells from blood. The receptors shown here come from a man in his thirties or forties in good health.

The chain combines TRBV7-2 with TRBJ2-7; the D call may be TRBD1 or TRBD2 (5 bases each). V lost 7 bases and J 3 bases, leaving 13 bases between the germline ends. CDR3 length: 13 residues. The germline V gene has CDR1 SGHTA and CDR2 FQGNSA. The DNA for the CDR3 is TGTGCCAGCACCCCTGGGGGAGACTACGAGCAGTACTTC. Protein product: CASTPGGDYEQYF.

This clone turned up a few times. V is TRBV7-2 and J is TRBJ2-3; 9 bases map to TRBD1. V lost 4 bases, J lost 3 bases, and 8 bases stayed unmatched. CDR1 and CDR2 from the germline V gene are SGHTA and FQGNSA. The CDR3 runs 16 residues. The CDR3 nucleotides are TGTGCCAGCAGCTCCATAAGGGACAGGGCGACAGATACGCAGTATTTT. Protein sequence: CASSSIRDRATDTQYF. The variable domain in full, with the rest retrieved from reference TRBV7-2 and TRBJ2-3, is GAGVSQSPSNKVTEKGKDVELRCDPISGHTALYWYRQSLGQGLEFLIYFQGNSAPDKSGLPSDRFSAERTGGSVSTLTIQRTQQEDSAVYLCASSSIRDRATDTQYFGPGTRLTVL.

This clone has a handful of counts. For the CDR3, the DNA is TGTGCCAGCAGCTTCACAGGGGCCCATGGCTACACCTTC. Translation: CASSFTGAHGYTF. The chain joins TRBV6-5 to TRBJ1-2; 7 bases are shared with TRBD1. V dropped 6 bases and J dropped 6; count of bases not matched to a gene: 7. The CDR3 sequence is 13 residues long. Per the germline V gene, CDR1 is MNHEY and CDR2 is SVGAGI.

A remark on this clone: This sample includes further DNA sequences coding for the same CDR3. The rearrangement links TRBV7-2 to TRBJ2-7, with 10 bases lining up with TRBD1. This CDR3 spans 14 amino acids. The V gene's germline CDR1 is SGHTA and CDR2 FQGNSA. After removal of 5 bases from V and 2 bases from J, the junction contained 3 bases not matched to a gene. DNA of the CDR3: TGTGCCAGCAGCCGGGGACAGGGGCCCTACGAGCAGTACTTC. Translated, it gives CASSRGQGPYEQYF.

The chain uses TRBV30 and TRBJ1-5; 8 bases line up with TRBD1. Germline assignment: CDR1 GTSNPN and CDR2 SVGIG (reference sequence). This CDR3 is 17 amino acids long. J was trimmed by 7 bases and V by 0 bases; bases with no gene match: 14. CDR3: CAWSVRRPPGGGQPQHF. CDR3 bases: TGTGCCTGGAGTGTACGAAGACCCCCAGGGGGCGGCCAGCCCCAGCATTTT.